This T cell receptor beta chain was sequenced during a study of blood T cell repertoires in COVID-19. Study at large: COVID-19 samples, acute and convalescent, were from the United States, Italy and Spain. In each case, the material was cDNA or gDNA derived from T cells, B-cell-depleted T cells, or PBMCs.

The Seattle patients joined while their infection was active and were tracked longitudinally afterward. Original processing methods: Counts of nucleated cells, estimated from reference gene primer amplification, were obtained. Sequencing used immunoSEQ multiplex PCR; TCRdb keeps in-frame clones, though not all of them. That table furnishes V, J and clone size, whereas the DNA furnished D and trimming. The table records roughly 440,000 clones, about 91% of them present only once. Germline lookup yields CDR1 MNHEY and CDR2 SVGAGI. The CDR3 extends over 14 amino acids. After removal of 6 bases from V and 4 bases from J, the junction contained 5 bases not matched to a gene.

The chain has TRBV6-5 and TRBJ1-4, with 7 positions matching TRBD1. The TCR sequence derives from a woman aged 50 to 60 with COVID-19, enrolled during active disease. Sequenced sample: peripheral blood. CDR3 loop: CASRDYRGNEKLFF. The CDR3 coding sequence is TGTGCCAGCAGGGATTACAGGGGTAATGAAAAACTGTTTTTT.